Below, 25 T cell receptor beta chains from the same sample are listed, as sequenced in a study of OX40 agonist ivuxolimab in advanced cancers. Here immunoSEQ multiplex PCR was the method, and the copy in TCRdb shows in-frame clones only, minus some. Altogether more than 45,000 clones are present, 82% being singletons, with the ten largest covering roughly 1.5%. This sample comprised CD4+ or CD8+ T cells sorted from blood, obtained in a trial of the OX40 agonist ivuxolimab. The receptors shown here come from an adult with an advanced solid tumor such as melanoma, head and neck, liver or kidney cancer.

The chain uses TRBV6-5 and TRBJ2-5, with TRBD2 matching 10 bases. V lost 5 bases to trimming and J lost 5 bases; unmatched junction nucleotides: 8. The CDR3 sequence is 15 residues long. Per the germline V gene, CDR1 is MNHEY and CDR2 is SVGAGI. In DNA form, the CDR3 reads TGTGCCAGCAGTAAACTAGCGGGGTTAGCGGAGACCCAGTACTTC. Residues: CASSKLAGLAETQYF.

In its sample, this clone was seen once. The gene calls are TRBV19 and TRBJ1-1; 8 bases line up with TRBD1. Trimming cost V 4 bases and J 1 base; bases outside gene matches: 5. This CDR3 is built from 15 residues. Germline-derived CDR1 and CDR2 are LNHDA and SQIVND (reference sequence). CDR3 sequence reads: CASSKGDRRNTEAFF. CDR3 DNA sequence: TGTGCCAGTAGTAAAGGGGACAGGAGGAACACTGAAGCTTTCTTT.

The V gene is TRBV7-8, the J gene TRBJ1-1, with a weak D call TRBD1 (6 bases). V gave up 2 bases and J gave up 5 bases, with 9 bases separating them. In germline, CDR1 is SGHVS, CDR2 FQNEAQ. There are 13 residues in the CDR3. The CDR3 nucleotides are TGTGCCAGCAGCTTACAGGGGAGGACTGAAGCTTTCTTT. It encodes CASSLQGRTEAFF.

The V and J genes are TRBV29-1 and TRBJ2-5; a weak D match, TRBD2 (5 bases). The V and J ends lost 7 bases and 3 bases respectively, with 15 bases between them. Germline V CDR1 and CDR2: SQVTM, ANQGSEA. This CDR3 comprises 13 residues. The CDR3 DNA is TGCAGCGCACGGACTCCAATGGAAGAGACCCAGTACTTC. Translated, it gives CSARTPMEETQYF. Supplemented by reference TRBV29-1 and TRBJ2-5, the full variable domain reads SAVISQKPSRDICQRGTSLTIQCQVDSQVTMMFWYRQQPGQSLTLIATANQGSEATYESGFVIDKFPISRPNLTFSTLTVSNMSPEDSSIYLCSARTPMEETQYFGPGTRLLVL.

There are a few counts of this clone. V and J are TRBV6-5 and TRBJ1-4; 8 bases are shared with TRBD1. This CDR3 region has 15 residues. V lost 2 bases to trimming and J lost 5 bases; unmatched junction nucleotides: 4. Germline V gene lookup returns CDR1 MNHEY and CDR2 SVGAGI. CDR3 bases: TGTGCCAGCAGTTACACGACAGGGGAGAATGAAAAACTGTTTTTT. Its translation: CASSYTTGENEKLFF.

This clone was detected a few times. V is TRBV9 and J is TRBJ2-1; the match to TRBD2 covers 7 bases. The length of the CDR3 is 14 residues. Germline lookup yields CDR1 SGDLS and CDR2 YYNGEE. The J segment lost 6 bases and the V segment lost 4 bases, leaving 7 bases of the junction unmatched. The CDR3 DNA reads as TGTGCCAGCAGCCCTCACCTAGCGGTCAATGAGCAGTTCTTC. Translated, it gives CASSPHLAVNEQFF.

V gene TRBV7-9 combines with J gene TRBJ2-3; no firm D call. CDR3 length equals 14 residues. Trimming took 5 bases from V and 2 from J, leaving 11 bases between them. Germline V gives CDR1 SEHNR, CDR2 FQNEAQ (reference sequence). CDR3 DNA sequence: TGTGCCAGCAGCATCTCTGGGTCCACAGATACGCAGTATTTT. Translated, it gives CASSISGSTDTQYF.

The CDR3 sequence is CASNPGQGVGYTF. The DNA of the CDR3 is TGTGCCAGCAATCCGGGACAGGGGGTTGGCTACACCTTC. The chain uses TRBV11-2 and TRBJ1-2, with TRBD1 matching 11 bases. The J segment lost 7 bases and the V segment lost 7 bases, leaving 5 bases of the junction unmatched. The germline V gene encodes CDR1 SGHAT and CDR2 FQNNGV. This CDR3 has 13 amino acids.

The chain is built from TRBV7-2 and TRBJ2-4; D remains ambiguous. Looked up from germline, CDR1 is SGHTA and CDR2 is FQGNSA. The CDR3 contains 15 residues. V lost 1 base to trimming and J lost 8 bases, with 15 bases between them. The CDR3 sequence: CASSLDRLVGHIQYF. As DNA, the CDR3 is TGTGCCAGCAGCTTAGATAGGCTCGTCGGGCACATTCAGTACTTC.

This chain joins TRBV6-6 and TRBJ2-2; D may be TRBD2 (5 bases). From germline, CDR1 is MNHNY and CDR2 SVGAGI (reference sequence). V was trimmed by 8 bases and J by 0 bases, leaving 13 bases between them. This CDR3 is 15 amino acids long. CDR3 residues: CASWAGGANTGELFF. CDR3 in DNA: TGTGCCAGCTGGGCGGGCGGCGCGAACACCGGGGAGCTGTTTTTT.

This chain joins TRBV4-2 and TRBJ2-7, with a tentative D call TRBD1 (5 bases). This CDR3 is built from 14 residues. CDR1 is LGHNA and CDR2 is YNFKEQ in the germline V gene. V lost 3 bases to trimming and J lost 3 bases, with 12 bases between them. The CDR3 DNA is TGTGCCAGCAGCCAGGGGCGAGGTCTCTACGAGCAGTACTTC. Translating gives CASSQGRGLYEQYF.

The chain joins TRBV5-4 to TRBJ2-1, with TRBD2 matching 7 bases. The V and J ends lost 4 bases and 1 base, in that order; junction bases with no gene match: 8. Germline V lookup: CDR1 SGHNT, CDR2 YYREEE (reference sequence). CDR3 length: 16 amino acids. Here the CDR3 reads CASSRSGVGSYNEQFF. In DNA form, the CDR3 reads TGTGCCAGCAGCCGGAGCGGGGTGGGGTCCTACAATGAGCAGTTCTTC.

The chain links TRBV9 to TRBJ2-2; 11 bases match TRBD2. Germline values: CDR1 SGDLS, CDR2 YYNGEE. V lost 3 bases and J lost 6; bases outside the gene matches: 4. This CDR3 region has 15 residues. For the CDR3, the DNA is TGTGCCAGCAGCGCGATAGCGGGAGGGGCCGGGGAGCTGTTTTTT. This encodes CASSAIAGGAGELFF.

This clone has more than one count but fewer than ten. V usage is TRBV21-1 and J usage is TRBJ1-2. TRBV21-1 represents a pseudogene. The CDR3 totals 13 residues. The DNA for the CDR3 is TGTGCCAGCAGCACGACGGGGGACTGTGGCTACACCTTC. Translated, it gives CASSTTGDCGYTF.

The chain couples TRBV2 to TRBJ2-1; 9 nucleotides agree with TRBD1. CDR1 and CDR2 from the germline V gene are SNHLY and FYNNEI. The CDR3 contains 15 residues. The V gene end was trimmed by 7 bases and the J gene end by 7 bases; junction bases not matched to a gene: 11. The CDR3 is CASKISGTGWNEQFF. CDR3 coding DNA: TGTGCCAGCAAAATCTCCGGGACAGGGTGGAATGAGCAGTTCTTC.

The chain couples TRBV7-2 to TRBJ2-3; D unclear. This CDR3 has 13 residues. V gave up 0 bases and J gave up 3 bases, with 4 bases separating them. Germline CDR1 and CDR2: SGHTA and FQGNSA. The CDR3 nucleotides read TGTGCCAGCAGCTTAGCGAGGACAGATACGCAGTATTTT. It translates to CASSLARTDTQYF.

As DNA, the CDR3 is TGTGCCAGCAGTCGACAGGGTAGCTACACCTTC. Its translation: CASSRQGSYTF. The chain links TRBV6-5 to TRBJ1-2; 7 positions match TRBD1. Looked up from germline, CDR1 is MNHEY and CDR2 is SVGAGI. CDR3 size: 11 residues. With 5 bases clipped from V and 9 bases from J, the junction kept 3 bases outside the gene matches.

The chain joins TRBV6-6 to TRBJ1-3, with D hard to call. This CDR3 spans 14 amino acids. Germline-derived CDR1 and CDR2 are MNHNY and SVGAGI (reference sequence). V dropped 6 bases and J dropped 4 bases, with 13 bases sitting between them. CDR3 DNA: TGTGCCAGCAGCCCTCAGTCTGGCGGAAACACCATATATTTT. Translating it yields CASSPQSGGNTIYF.

The V gene is TRBV6-5, the J gene TRBJ2-3; 10 bases map to TRBD2. CDR3 size: 14 residues. Per germline, CDR1 MNHEY and CDR2 SVGAGI. V shed 7 bases, J shed 4 bases, and the junction held 5 bases outside the gene matches. The CDR3 loop reads CASTERGGADTQYF. DNA of the CDR3: TGTGCCAGCACAGAGCGGGGGGGCGCAGATACGCAGTATTTT.

The V and J genes are TRBV5-8 and TRBJ2-1; D is unclear. The CDR3 contains 13 residues. In germline, CDR1 is SGHTS, CDR2 YDEGEE. V was pared by 2 bases and J by 6 bases, with 9 bases between. The CDR3 nucleotides are TGTGCCAGCAGCTTCGTCCTAAGCAATGAGCAGTTCTTC. Amino acid sequence: CASSFVLSNEQFF. The full variable domain, in which reference TRBV5-8 and TRBJ2-1 provide the parts outside the CDR3, is EAGVTQSPTHLIKTRGQQATLRCSPISGHTSVYWYQQALGLGLQFLLWYDEGEERNRGNFPPRFSGRQFPNYSSELNVNALELEDSALYLCASSFVLSNEQFFGPGTRLTVL.

Only one count was recorded for this clone. V is TRBV14 and J is TRBJ1-1, with 8 bases fitting TRBD1. Looked up from germline, CDR1 is SGHDN and CDR2 is FVKESK. The ends lost 4 bases at V and 6 bases at J; junction bases unmatched: 10. The CDR3 totals 15 residues. The CDR3 DNA reads as TGTGCCAGCAGCCGTCCCGGGACAGGAACGGCTGAAGCTTTCTTT. It encodes CASSRPGTGTAEAFF.

The V gene is TRBV5-1, the J gene TRBJ2-1; perhaps D is TRBD1 or TRBD2 (8 bases each). The CDR3 covers 18 residues. The ends were cut back, 2 bases at V and 4 bases at J, with 22 bases in the middle. CDR1 is SGHRS, CDR2 YFSETQ, per germline. Here the CDR3 reads CASSLDRGFASGYNEQFF. DNA of the CDR3: TGCGCCAGCAGCTTAGACAGGGGTTTTGCTAGCGGGTACAATGAGCAGTTCTTC.

This clone showed up just once. The chain employs TRBV7-9 and TRBJ2-5; tentative D call: TRBD1 (6 bases). Between the trimmed V and J ends, which lost 2 bases and 5 bases, there was a span of 12 bases. CDR1 is SEHNR, CDR2 FQNEAQ, per germline (reference sequence). The CDR3 loop spans 14 amino acids. This CDR3 is CASSLLGGRETQYF. CDR3 sequence (DNA): TGTGCCAGCAGCTTATTAGGGGGAAGGGAGACCCAGTACTTC.

The chain couples TRBV7-2 to TRBJ2-5; 9 positions match TRBD1. TRBJ2-7 explains the end of the DNA better; the J call may be wrong. The CDR3 is 15 residues long. Germline values: CDR1 SGHTA, CDR2 FQGNSA. The CDR3 bases are TGTGCCAGCAGCTTCTCACAGGGGGCGGGCTACGAGCAGTACTTC. Its translation is CASSFSQGAGYEQYF.

CDR3 region: CASSYSGTGQETQYF. CDR3 coding DNA: TGTGCCAGCAGTTACTCCGGGACAGGGCAAGAGACCCAGTACTTC. The chain carries TRBV6-5 and TRBJ2-5, with TRBD1 identical over 9 bases. Unmatched junction bases numbered 1, after V lost 0 bases and J lost 2 bases. The germline CDR1 and CDR2 sequences are MNHEY and SVGAGI. This CDR3 has 15 amino acids.